This TCR beta chain comes out of a study of low-dose radiotherapy and immunotherapy resistance in tumors. Study information: It was 1 Gy per fraction every two weeks that Cohort 2 received, adding up to 13 Gy over 26 weeks.

Time point given: before trial treatment. The study gave donors nivolumab, ipilimumab, aspirin, low-dose cyclophosphamide and low-dose radiotherapy. This clonotype was recorded many times. This CDR3 region has 14 residues. The V and J ends lost 0 bases and 1 base, in that order; junction bases with no gene match: 1. Germline V gene sequence: CDR1 SGHDT, CDR2 YYEEEE. TRAV and TRBV primers primed cDNA for both TCRalpha and TCRbeta. TCRs were put through about 20 PCR cycles of amplification with Phusion. A constant-region primer and the V-primer adapter served as the primer pair. TCRdb redid the calling of the reads with MiXCR, one entry per CDR3 protein. Of 65,000 to 100,000 distinct CDR3 sequences listed, around 17% are singletons.

The TCR originated in a male donor with prostate cancer. The chain joins TRBV5-6 to TRBJ2-7, with 7 bases identical to TRBD2. This sample comprised PBMCs, obtained before treatment. The CDR3 spells CASSLAGGSYEQYF. CDR3 sequence (DNA): TGTGCCAGCAGCTTGGCGGGGGGATCCTACGAGCAGTACTTC. The complete variable domain, with remaining parts taken from reference TRBV5-6 and TRBJ2-7, reads DAGVTQSPTHLIKTRGQQVTLRCSPKSGHDTVSWYQQALGQGPQFIFQYYEEEERQRGNFPDRFSGHQFPNYSSELNVNALLLGDSALYLCASSLAGGSYEQYFGPGTRLTVT.